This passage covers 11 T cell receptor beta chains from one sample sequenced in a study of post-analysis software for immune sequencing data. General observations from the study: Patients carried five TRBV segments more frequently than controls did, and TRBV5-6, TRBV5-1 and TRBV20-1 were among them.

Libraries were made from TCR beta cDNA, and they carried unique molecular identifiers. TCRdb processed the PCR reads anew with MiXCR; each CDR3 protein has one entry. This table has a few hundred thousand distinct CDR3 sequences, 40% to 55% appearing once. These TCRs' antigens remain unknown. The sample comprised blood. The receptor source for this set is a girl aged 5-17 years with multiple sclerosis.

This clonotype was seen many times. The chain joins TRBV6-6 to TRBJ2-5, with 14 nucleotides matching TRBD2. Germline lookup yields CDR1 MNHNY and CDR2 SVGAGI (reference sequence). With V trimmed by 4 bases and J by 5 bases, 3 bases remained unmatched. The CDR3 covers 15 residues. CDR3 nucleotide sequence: TGTGCCAGCAGTTCGGGACTAGCGGGAGTCGAGACCCAGTACTTC. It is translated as CASSSGLAGVETQYF.

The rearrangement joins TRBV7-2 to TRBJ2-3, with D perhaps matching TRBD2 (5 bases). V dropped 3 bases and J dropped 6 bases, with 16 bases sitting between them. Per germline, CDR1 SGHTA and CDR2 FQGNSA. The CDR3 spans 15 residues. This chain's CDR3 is CASSFPLGLTDTQYF. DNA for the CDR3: TGTGCCAGCAGCTTCCCACTAGGCCTTACGGATACGCAGTATTTT. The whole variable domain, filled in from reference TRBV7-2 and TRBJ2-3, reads GAGVSQSPSNKVTEKGKDVELRCDPISGHTALYWYRQSLGQGLEFLIYFQGNSAPDKSGLPSDRFSAERTGGSVSTLTIQRTQQEDSAVYLCASSFPLGLTDTQYFGPGTRLTVL.

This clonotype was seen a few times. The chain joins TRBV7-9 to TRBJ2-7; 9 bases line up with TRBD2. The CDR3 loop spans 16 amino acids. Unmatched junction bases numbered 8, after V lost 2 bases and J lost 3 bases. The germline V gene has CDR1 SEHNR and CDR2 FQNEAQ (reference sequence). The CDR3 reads CASSLLRTSAFYEQYF. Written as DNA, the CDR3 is TGTGCCAGCAGCTTACTTAGGACTAGCGCGTTCTACGAGCAGTACTTC.

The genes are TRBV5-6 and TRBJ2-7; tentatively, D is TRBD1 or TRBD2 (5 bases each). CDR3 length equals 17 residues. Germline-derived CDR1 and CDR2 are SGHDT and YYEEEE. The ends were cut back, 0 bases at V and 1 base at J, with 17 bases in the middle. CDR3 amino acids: CASSLANRGRASYEQYF. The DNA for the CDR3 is TGTGCCAGCAGCTTGGCTAATCGGGGCAGGGCATCCTACGAGCAGTACTTC. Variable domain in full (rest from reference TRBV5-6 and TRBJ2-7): DAGVTQSPTHLIKTRGQQVTLRCSPKSGHDTVSWYQQALGQGPQFIFQYYEEEERQRGNFPDRFSGHQFPNYSSELNVNALLLGDSALYLCASSLANRGRASYEQYFGPGTRLTVT.

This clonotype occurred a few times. The CDR3 nucleotides read TGTGCCAGCAGTTACCACCGGATGGGGGGCCCTCAGCCCCAGCATTTT. This codes for CASSYHRMGGPQPQHF. V is TRBV6-2 or TRBV6-3 and J is TRBJ1-5; maybe TRBD1 (6 bases). V lost 2 bases and J lost 6, with 17 bases in between. The CDR3 is made up of 16 amino acids. The V gene's germline CDR1 is MNHEY and CDR2 SVGEGT.

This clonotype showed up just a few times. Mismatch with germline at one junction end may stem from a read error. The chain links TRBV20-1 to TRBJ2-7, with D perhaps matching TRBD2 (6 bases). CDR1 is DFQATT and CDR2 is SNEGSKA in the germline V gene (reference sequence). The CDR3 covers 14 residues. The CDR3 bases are TGCAGTGCTGGAGAGCCGGGACTTACCTACGAGCAGTACTTC. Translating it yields CSAGEPGLTYEQYF.

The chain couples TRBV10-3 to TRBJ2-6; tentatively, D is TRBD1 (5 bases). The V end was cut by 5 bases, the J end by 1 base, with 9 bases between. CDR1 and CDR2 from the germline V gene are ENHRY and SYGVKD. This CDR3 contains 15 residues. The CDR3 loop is CAISSPGSGANVLTF. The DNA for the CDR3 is TGTGCCATCAGTTCTCCAGGGTCTGGGGCCAACGTCCTGACTTTC.

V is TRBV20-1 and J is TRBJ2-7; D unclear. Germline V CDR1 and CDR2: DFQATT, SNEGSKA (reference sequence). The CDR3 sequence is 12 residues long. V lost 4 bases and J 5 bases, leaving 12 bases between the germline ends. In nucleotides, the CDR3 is TGCAGTGCTACAGGATCCTCTAACGAGCAGTACTTC. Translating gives CSATGSSNEQYF.

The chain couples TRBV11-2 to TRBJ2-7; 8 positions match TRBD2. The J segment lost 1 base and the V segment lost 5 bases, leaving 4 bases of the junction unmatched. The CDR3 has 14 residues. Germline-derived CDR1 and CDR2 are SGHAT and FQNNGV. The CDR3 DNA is TGTGCCAGCAGCGGGGAGCGGGAGTCCTACGAGCAGTACTTC. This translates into CASSGERESYEQYF.

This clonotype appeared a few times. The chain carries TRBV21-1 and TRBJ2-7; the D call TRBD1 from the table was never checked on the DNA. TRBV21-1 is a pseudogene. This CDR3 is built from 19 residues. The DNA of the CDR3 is TGTGCCAGCAGCAAGTCGGGCATAAGTGACAGGCGGAAGACCTACGAGCAGTACTTC. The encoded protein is CASSKSGISDRRKTYEQYF.

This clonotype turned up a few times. This CDR3 reads CASRKTGPRYNEQFF. CDR3 DNA sequence: TGTGCCAGCAGGAAAACGGGACCCCGTTACAATGAGCAGTTCTTC. The genes are TRBV12-3 or TRBV12-4 and TRBJ2-1; perhaps D is TRBD1 or TRBD2 (5 bases each). The CDR3 extends over 15 amino acids. V was trimmed by 6 bases and J by 4 bases, leaving 16 bases between them.